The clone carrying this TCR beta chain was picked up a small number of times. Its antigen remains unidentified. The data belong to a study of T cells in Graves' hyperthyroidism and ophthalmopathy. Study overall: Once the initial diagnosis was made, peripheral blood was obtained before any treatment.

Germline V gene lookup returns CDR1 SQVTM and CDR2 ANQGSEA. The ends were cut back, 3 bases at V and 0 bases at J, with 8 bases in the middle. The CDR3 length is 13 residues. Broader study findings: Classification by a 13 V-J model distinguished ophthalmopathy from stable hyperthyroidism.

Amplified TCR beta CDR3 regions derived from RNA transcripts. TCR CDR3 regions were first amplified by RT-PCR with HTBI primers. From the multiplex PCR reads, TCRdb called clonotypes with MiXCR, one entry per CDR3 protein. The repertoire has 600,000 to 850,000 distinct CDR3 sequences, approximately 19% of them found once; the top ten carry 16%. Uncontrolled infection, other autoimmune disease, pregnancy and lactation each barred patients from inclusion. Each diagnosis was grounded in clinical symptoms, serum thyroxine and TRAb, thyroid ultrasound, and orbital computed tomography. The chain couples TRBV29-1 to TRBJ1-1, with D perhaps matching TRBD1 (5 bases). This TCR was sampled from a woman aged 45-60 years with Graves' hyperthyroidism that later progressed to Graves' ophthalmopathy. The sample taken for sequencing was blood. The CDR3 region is CSVETVLNTEAFF. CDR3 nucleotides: TGCAGCGTTGAGACAGTTTTGAACACTGAAGCTTTCTTT.